This record looks at one T cell receptor beta chain sequence and its context. The antigen it recognizes is unknown. Base qualities are not provided; no much larger clone lies one nucleotide away. The library was generated by the immunoSEQ multiplex PCR assay. TCRdb holds this immuneACCESS table with in-frame rearrangements only. Some clones are missing; in checked studies, unresolved V genes explain under half, and the rest has no known cause. The sample has tens of thousands of clones on record, 90% to 95% of them singletons. The ten largest clones represent about 0.88% of the sample. The data originate from a study of T cell changes during pregnancy in multiple sclerosis (dated by TCRdb to about 2019). Background for the entire study: The study looked at changes in the T cell repertoire across pregnancy in women with multiple sclerosis.

The CDR1 and CDR2 encoded by the germline V gene (reference sequence) are LNHDA and SQIVND. The junction carries 12 bases between V and J, which are trimmed by 6 bases and 3 bases respectively. The CDR3 measures 13 amino acids from cysteine to phenylalanine. Only the CDR3 region is kept as DNA, spanning 39 bases read in frame from base 1. Sequences were derived from peripheral blood, sampled before pregnancy. The receptor's source is a female donor with multiple sclerosis, enrolled in a pregnancy study. The rearranged segments are TRBV19 and TRBJ2-7; a tentative D match to TRBD2 spans 5 bases. In nucleotide form, the sequence is TGTGCCAGTAGCCGCGGGTCCAACTACGAGCAGTACTTC. Translation gives CASSRGSNYEQYF.